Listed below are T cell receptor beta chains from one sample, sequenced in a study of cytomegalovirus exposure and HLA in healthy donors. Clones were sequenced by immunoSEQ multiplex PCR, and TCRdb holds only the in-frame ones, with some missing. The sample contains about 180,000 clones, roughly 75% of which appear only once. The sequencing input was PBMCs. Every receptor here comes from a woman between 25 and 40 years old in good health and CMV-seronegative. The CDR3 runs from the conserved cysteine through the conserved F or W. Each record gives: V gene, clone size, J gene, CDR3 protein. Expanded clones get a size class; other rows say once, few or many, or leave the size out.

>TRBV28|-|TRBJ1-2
CASSLLFFVLPEDRRTHYGYTF
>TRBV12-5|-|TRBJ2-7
CASGPSGSGGYHYEQYF
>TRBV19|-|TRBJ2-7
CASSIRTESYEQYF
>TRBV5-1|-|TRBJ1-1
CASRVGALNTEAFF
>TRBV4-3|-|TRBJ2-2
CASSQDRLAGTGELFF
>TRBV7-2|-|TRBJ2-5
CASSDKRGGGSPQYF
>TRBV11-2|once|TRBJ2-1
CASSSSGNEQFF
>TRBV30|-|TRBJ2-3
CAHGTSSSTDTQYF
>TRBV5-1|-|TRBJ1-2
CASSFTVGGGYTF
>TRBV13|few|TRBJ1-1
CASSKGQGGWNTEAFF
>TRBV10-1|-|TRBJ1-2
CASMGGQGYGYTF
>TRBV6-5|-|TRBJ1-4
CASRNVRGTVEKLFF
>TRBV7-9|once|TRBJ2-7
CASSLEGGGRYEQYF
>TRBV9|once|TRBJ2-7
CASTPTGGRNEQYF
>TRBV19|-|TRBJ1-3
CASSMGGLQSSGNTIYF
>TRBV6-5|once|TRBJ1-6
CASSRGPQGPLHF
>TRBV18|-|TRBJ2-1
CASSPGADEQFF
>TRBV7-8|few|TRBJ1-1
CASSSGTGDTEAFF